This TCR beta chain stems from a study of blood T cells in healthy people across ages. Overall study findings and caveats: The recorded TCR beta diversity per million T cells decreased in a roughly linear manner with age.

Germline V lookup: CDR1 DFQATT, CDR2 SNEGSKA (reference sequence). Trimming left V 1 base short and J 8 bases short, with 15 bases between. This CDR3 has 15 residues. The authors ran a second PCR of roughly 6 to 12 cycles using a sample-barcoded 5' primer and a J-beta primer mix. TCRdb independently ran MiXCR on the 5' RACE reads; one entry per CDR3 protein. The sample comprises 500,000 to 700,000 distinct CDR3 sequences, approximately 30% of which are singletons, and about 15% rests with the top ten. The table lists this clonotype with many counts. Its target is unknown. This receptor was obtained from a woman of 80 years or more in good health. V gene TRBV20-1 combines with J gene TRBJ1-6; TRBD1 might be the D (6 bases). The sample comprised blood. This CDR3 is CSARGATGFDSPLHF. CDR3 DNA sequence: TGCAGTGCTAGAGGGGCTACAGGGTTTGATTCACCCCTCCACTTT.